Each of the 21 T cell receptor beta chains below was sequenced from the same sample in a study of T cells in Graves' hyperthyroidism and ophthalmopathy. RNA transcripts served as the template for amplifying TCR beta CDR3 regions. In the first-round RT-PCR of the TCR CDR3, the HTBI primer set was used. TCRdb fed the multiplex PCR reads into MiXCR, producing one record per CDR3 protein. The sample yields hundreds of thousands of distinct CDR3 sequences, approximately 15% seen once. The specimen sequenced was blood. These receptor sequences come from a woman aged 25-40 years with Graves' hyperthyroidism that later progressed to Graves' ophthalmopathy.

This clonotype appeared a few times. CDR3 bases: TGTGCCACCAGACTCCCACTGAAGGGGGTACGCAATGAGCAGTTCTTC. This gives the protein CATRLPLKGVRNEQFF. This sequence joins TRBV24-1 and TRBJ2-1; maybe TRBD1 (6 bases). There are 16 residues in the CDR3. The germline CDR1 and CDR2 sequences are KGHDR and SFDVKD. V was clipped by 7 bases and J by 6 bases, with 21 bases between them.

Many counts were recorded for this clonotype. The chain carries TRBV12-3 or TRBV12-4 and TRBJ2-3; D uncertain. This CDR3 has 16 amino acids. Trimming left V 1 base short and J 0 bases short, with 11 bases between. CDR3 residues: CASSLVLFGSTDTQYF. CDR3 DNA: TGTGCCAGCAGTTTAGTTTTATTTGGTAGCACAGATACGCAGTATTTT.

This clonotype was observed many times. The chain is built from TRBV12-3 or TRBV12-4 and TRBJ2-4, with no clear D. This CDR3 spans 15 amino acids. V was cut by 3 bases and J by 0 bases, with 9 bases left in between. CDR3 in DNA: TGTGCCAGCAGTTTGGAAGGTCTAGCCAAAAACATTCAGTACTTC. Protein product: CASSLEGLAKNIQYF.

This clonotype was detected many times. The chain combines TRBV20-1 with TRBJ2-3; 12 bases align to TRBD2. The CDR3 is 17 residues long. Trimming cost V 5 bases and J 2 bases; bases outside gene matches: 11. Germline V gives CDR1 DFQATT, CDR2 SNEGSKA (reference sequence). The CDR3 nucleotides are TGCAGTGCTGACTATACCCTAGCGGGGGGGGCCACAGATACGCAGTATTTT. This sequence encodes CSADYTLAGGATDTQYF.

This clonotype was seen many times. This chain's CDR3 is CASSPQTGANYGYTF. The CDR3 nucleotides are TGCGCCAGCAGCCCCCAGACAGGGGCTAACTATGGCTACACCTTC. The chain uses TRBV5-1 and TRBJ1-2, with TRBD1 matching over 8 bases. CDR3 length: 15 residues. Unmatched junction bases numbered 5, after V lost 4 bases and J lost 0 bases. Germline V gene sequence: CDR1 SGHRS, CDR2 YFSETQ.

This clonotype was counted many times. The chain couples TRBV7-3 to TRBJ2-7, with D perhaps being TRBD1 or TRBD2 (6 bases each). The V end lost 0 bases, the J end lost 0 bases, and 12 bases lay between the germline ends. The CDR3 contains 16 residues. The germline gives CDR1 SGHTA, CDR2 FQGTGA. The CDR3 DNA follows: TGTGCCAGCAGCTTAACAGGGGGGAATCCCTCCTACGAGCAGTACTTC. The encoded protein is CASSLTGGNPSYEQYF.

At least ten counts were recorded for this clonotype. The rearrangement links TRBV20-1 to TRBJ2-2, with 10 bases matching TRBD1. In germline, CDR1 is DFQATT, CDR2 SNEGSKA (reference sequence). CDR3 size: 16 residues. Losses at the gene ends were 6 bases for V and 6 bases for J; bases not matched to a gene: 13. As DNA, the CDR3 is TGCAGTGCCGTCCCCCCTGGGACAGGGGTGGCCGGGGAGCTGTTTTTT. Amino acids: CSAVPPGTGVAGELFF.

This clonotype was detected ten times or more. The chain recombines TRBV4-2 with TRBJ1-2, with TRBD1 as a possible D gene (6 bases). V lost 1 base and J 3 bases, leaving 12 bases between the germline ends. This CDR3 spans 15 amino acids. CDR1 and CDR2 (germline): LGHNA, YNFKEQ. The CDR3 nucleotides are TGTGCCAGCAGCCAAGGACAGGACGGCGACTATGGCTACACCTTC. Its translation is CASSQGQDGDYGYTF.

There are many counts of this clonotype. CDR3 residues: CSGLITGPAYYEQYF. In nucleotides, the CDR3 is TGCAGTGGTCTGATCACAGGGCCAGCTTACTACGAGCAGTACTTC. The chain is built from TRBV20-1 and TRBJ2-7; tentatively, D is TRBD1 (6 bases). Trimming removed 7 bases from V and 3 bases from J, with 22 bases in between. CDR3 size: 15 residues. Germline V lookup: CDR1 DFQATT, CDR2 SNEGSKA (reference sequence).

A remark on this clonotype: A much more abundant neighbour one base away suggests this may be a read error. The V and J genes are TRBV10-3 and TRBJ2-3; D gene unclear. Germline loops: CDR1 ENHRY, CDR2 SYGVKD. The CDR3 length is 14 residues. V was cut by 9 bases and J by 3 bases, with 16 bases left in between. The CDR3 sequence: CAISASSRTDTQYF. Here the CDR3 DNA reads TGTGCCATATCCGCAAGTTCTAGGACAGATACGCAGTATTTT.

This clonotype showed up many times. V and J are TRBV6-1 and TRBJ1-2; D uncertain. The germline CDR1 and CDR2 sequences are MNHNS and SASEGT. V was shortened by 8 bases and J by 3 bases, with 13 bases between the two germline ends. CDR3 length: 13 amino acids. The CDR3, as DNA: TGTGCCAGCGCGGCGGTCCAGGACTATGGCTACACCTTC. Amino acids: CASAAVQDYGYTF.

V gene TRBV20-1 combines with J gene TRBJ1-3, with D tentatively TRBD1 (5 bases). The CDR3 loop spans 15 amino acids. Trimming stripped 4 bases from V and 3 bases from J, with 16 bases between. Germline CDR1 DFQATT, CDR2 SNEGSKA (reference sequence). CDR3 residues: CSATKPQGNGNTIYF. CDR3 DNA sequence: TGCAGTGCTACCAAACCGCAGGGTAATGGAAACACCATATATTTT.

This clonotype was recorded at least ten times. The rearrangement links TRBV10-3 to TRBJ1-5, with a possible D match to TRBD1 (5 bases). Trimming removed 0 bases from V and 1 base from J, with 13 bases in between. The CDR3 consists of 17 residues. CDR1 is ENHRY, CDR2 SYGVKD, per germline. CDR3: CAISESTAGSSNQPQHF. CDR3 DNA sequence: TGTGCCATCAGTGAGTCGACGGCAGGGTCGAGCAATCAGCCCCAGCATTTT.

The table lists this clonotype with many counts. The chain is built from TRBV9 and TRBJ1-2, with D hard to call. V gave up 5 bases and J gave up 6 bases, with 11 bases separating them. Germline V gene lookup returns CDR1 SGDLS and CDR2 YYNGEE. The CDR3 spans 12 residues. CDR3: CASRSTWDGYTF. The CDR3 DNA follows: TGTGCCAGCAGAAGTACCTGGGATGGCTACACCTTC.

As regards this clonotype: It may be a read error: a sequence one base away is much more abundant. This CDR3 reads CASSPGTTSYNGQFF. The CDR3 DNA reads TGTGCCAGCAGCCCCGGGACTACCTCCTACAATGGGCAGTTCTTC. The chain recombines TRBV7-2 with TRBJ2-1; 7 positions agree with TRBD2. CDR3 length: 15 residues. Germline CDR1 is SGHTA and CDR2 is FQGNSA.

In this sample, this clonotype turned up many times. This sequence joins TRBV6-2 or TRBV6-3 and TRBJ1-2; 12 bases are shared with TRBD1. Germline-derived CDR1 and CDR2 are MNHEY and SVGEGT. The CDR3 consists of 16 residues. After removal of 5 bases from V and 2 bases from J, the junction contained 6 bases not matched to a gene. CDR3 loop: CASSRSGTGGNYGYTF. The CDR3 nucleotides read TGTGCCAGCAGTCGATCCGGGACAGGGGGCAACTATGGCTACACCTTC.

At least ten counts were recorded for this clonotype. J is TRBJ1-1 and V is TRBV7-2; 9 positions agree with TRBD1. There are 13 residues in the CDR3. The V and J ends lost 4 bases and 5 bases, in that order; junction bases with no gene match: 2. The germline CDR1 and CDR2 sequences are SGHTA and FQGNSA. CDR3 amino acids: CASSWDRATEAFF. CDR3 sequence (DNA): TGTGCCAGCAGCTGGGACAGGGCGACTGAAGCTTTCTTT. Full variable domain (missing parts from reference TRBV7-2 and TRBJ1-1): GAGVSQSPSNKVTEKGKDVELRCDPISGHTALYWYRQSLGQGLEFLIYFQGNSAPDKSGLPSDRFSAERTGGSVSTLTIQRTQQEDSAVYLCASSWDRATEAFFGQGTRLTVV.

This clonotype has ten or more counts. This chain joins TRBV6-1 and TRBJ1-6, with a weak D call TRBD1 (6 bases). The ends were cut back, 6 bases at V and 7 bases at J, with 16 bases in the middle. The CDR3 loop spans 15 amino acids. Per germline, CDR1 MNHNS and CDR2 SASEGT. CDR3 sequence reads: CASRPQDSANSPLHF. For the CDR3, the DNA is TGTGCCAGCAGACCCCAGGACAGCGCGAATTCACCCCTCCACTTT.

This clonotype has just a few counts. The V and J genes are TRBV24-1 and TRBJ2-5; D is undetermined. There are 11 residues in the CDR3. Per germline, CDR1 KGHDR and CDR2 SFDVKD. The V end was cut by 10 bases, the J end by 1 base, with 6 bases between. The CDR3 region has the DNA TGTGCCACAGGGTTCCAAGAGACCCAGTACTTC. Protein sequence: CATGFQETQYF.

On this clonotype itself: A much bigger clone sits one base away, suggesting this may be a read error. The rearrangement uses TRBV6-2 or TRBV6-3 and TRBJ2-6; D unresolved. CDR3 length equals 15 residues. Germline V gene data show CDR1 as MNHEY and CDR2 as SVGEGT. CDR3 coding DNA: TGTGCCAGCAGGCCCGTCTACTCTAGGGCCAACGTCCTGACTTTC. It yields the protein CASRPVYSRANVLTF.

In its sample, this clonotype was seen many times. The chain employs TRBV19 and TRBJ1-2, with D maybe TRBD1 (6 bases). V was clipped by 4 bases and J by 6 bases, with 18 bases between them. The CDR3 is 15 residues long. CDR1 and CDR2 from the germline V gene are LNHDA and SQIVND (reference sequence). The CDR3 nucleotides are TGTGCCAGTAGTACTTTTTCCCCAGGGGACGATGGCTACACCTTC. Protein product: CASSTFSPGDDGYTF.